What follows is one T cell receptor (beta chain) and its context. These data come from a study of blood T cell repertoires in COVID-19. Sequenced by immunoSEQ multiplex PCR; TCRdb stores in-frame clones only, minus some. Among 150,000 to 200,000 clones listed, around 85% were seen once. The CDR3 length is 14 residues. The germline V gene encodes CDR1 SGHTA and CDR2 FQGNSA. The germline V and J ends were trimmed by 1 base and 8 bases, with 9 bases remaining between them. The TCR originated in a man aged 65 to 85 with active or convalescent COVID-19. The specimen was peripheral blood. The J gene is TRBJ1-6, the V gene TRBV7-2, with D perhaps TRBD1 (6 bases). The CDR3 protein is CASSLVTGYSPLHF. The CDR3 nucleotides read TGTGCCAGCAGCTTAGTAACAGGGTATTCACCCCTCCACTTT.